The 5 T cell receptor beta chains listed next were all sequenced from one sample in a study of cytomegalovirus exposure and HLA in healthy donors. Amplification used 60 Vbeta primers and 13 Jbeta primers. The table came from immunoSEQ multiplex PCR; TCRdb's copy has only in-frame clones and leaves some out. The sample records 150,000 to 200,000 clones, around three quarters being singletons. Sequences were obtained from PBMCs. The receptor source for this set is a male donor in good health and CMV-seronegative.

This clone was detected only once. The chain has TRBV5-1 and TRBJ2-3, with D hard to call. V was cut by 0 bases and J by 0 bases, with 8 bases left in between. Looked up from germline, CDR1 is SGHRS and CDR2 is YFSETQ. The CDR3 length is 15 residues. Written as DNA, the CDR3 is TGCGCCAGCAGCTTGGCCCCCGGGAGCACAGATACGCAGTATTTT. Translating it yields CASSLAPGSTDTQYF.

The chain uses TRBV7-2 and TRBJ1-1; 9 bases line up with TRBD1. Germline V CDR1 and CDR2: SGHTA, FQGNSA. V lost 5 bases, J lost 3 bases, and 7 bases stayed unmatched. This CDR3 region has 15 residues. CDR3 coding DNA: TGTGCCAGCAGCCGTACAGGGGGCATATACACTGAAGCTTTCTTT. It codes for CASSRTGGIYTEAFF.

The J gene is TRBJ2-3, the V gene TRBV2; 7 nucleotides match TRBD2. V shed 5 bases and J 5 bases; nucleotides not matched to a gene: 16. This CDR3 has 17 amino acids. The germline gives CDR1 SNHLY, CDR2 FYNNEI. The CDR3 loop reads CASSRVLGRGSLDTQYF. The CDR3, as DNA: TGTGCCAGCAGTAGAGTGTTGGGGAGGGGCTCTCTAGATACGCAGTATTTT.

The chain uses TRBV11-1 and TRBJ1-5; D possibly corresponds to TRBD1 (6 bases). The CDR3 totals 14 residues. V was clipped by 5 bases and J by 4 bases, with 12 bases between them. Germline V gene lookup returns CDR1 SGHAT and CDR2 FQDESV (reference sequence). The CDR3 DNA sequence: TGTGCCAGCAGCCCTACAGGGCCTAATCAGCCCCAGCATTTT. Translated, it gives CASSPTGPNQPQHF.

The genes are TRBV9 and TRBJ1-2; TRBD1 aligns across 8 bases. The CDR3 loop spans 14 amino acids. Germline loops: CDR1 SGDLS, CDR2 YYNGEE. V shed 1 base and J 8 bases; nucleotides not matched to a gene: 7. In DNA form, the CDR3 reads TGTGCCAGCAGCGTAATGGACAGGGCAGGAGGCTACACCTTC. Protein: CASSVMDRAGGYTF.